Sequencing of this TCR beta chain was carried out in a study of cytomegalovirus exposure and HLA in healthy donors. Turning to the study itself: Unique TCRs numbering about 85 million, obtained from HLA-typed donors, made up an early data release.

General study findings and limits: Among CMV-associated TCR beta chains, most appeared HLA-restricted in a later analysis. By HLA locus, TCR association rates varied in a later analysis, with DRB1 showing the most and HLA-C the fewest.

This CDR3 is 17 amino acids long. Per germline, CDR1 SGHTA and CDR2 FQGNSA. PCR involved 60 Vbeta and 13 Jbeta primers. Assay: immunoSEQ multiplex PCR; the TCRdb copy retains only in-frame clones and omits some. With just over 200,000 clones in the sample, the ten largest clones hold 0.9% to 1.4%. In regard to this clone: Its antigen is unknown. Its ends do not fully match the called genes, so a read error is possible.

Sequencing was done on a sample of PBMCs. The chain links TRBV7-2 to TRBJ2-5; tentative D call: TRBD2 (5 bases). The sequence came from a girl between 2 and 10 years old in good health and CMV-seropositive. The CDR3 here is CASSLVPPGAGQETQYF. CDR3 DNA: TGTGCCAGCAGTTTAGTACCGCCGGGCGCGGGCCAAGAGACCCAGTACTTC.